This TCR beta chain originates from a study of shared clonotypes between healthy human individuals. CDR1 is MNHGY, CDR2 SVAAGI, per germline. The CDR3 totals 11 residues. Trimming left V 6 bases short and J 6 bases short, with 8 bases between. In the source study's methods: ImmunoSEQ only sent back junction sequences with no quality scores, so filtering was done differently. Here immunoSEQ multiplex PCR was the method, and the copy in TCRdb shows in-frame clones only, minus some. The V and J calls and clone size come from that table; D and trimming were worked out from the DNA. The sample shows over 400,000 clones, 81% of them seen only once. Adult donors, all healthy and HIV-negative, had no recent acute infections or vaccinations.

Sequencing was performed on PBMCs. This sequence originates from a woman in her 40s in good health. Some clones in this sample may be carry-over from other donors' samples. V gene TRBV6-9 combines with J gene TRBJ1-1; TRBD1 is a possible D gene (5 bases). The CDR3 is CASRTVPEAFF. Written as DNA, the CDR3 is TGTGCCAGCAGGACAGTTCCTGAAGCTTTCTTT.